This T cell receptor (beta chain) was identified in a study of T cell responses to AZD1222 COVID-19 vaccine (dated by TCRdb to about 2021). Background for the entire study: AZD1222 recipients whose second dose came at about 4 weeks and those whose second dose came at about 12 weeks were combined into one group, since spike-specific TCR depth and breadth did not differ between the two schedules. TCR sequencing covered 233 trial participants: 200 to 220 given two doses of AZD1222 and 26 given two doses of MenACWY control vaccine. Enrollment into the trials was organized by age into subgroups of 18-55, 56-69 and 70-plus years, and those subgroups contained roughly 150, 30 and 60 TCR-sequenced participants, respectively. Study-level results and caveats: The 56-69-year group was small, and its depth increase did not reach significance, likely because of low power. No day 14 peak-response samples were available, so repertoires were characterized only after the peak T cell response. Conclusions about previously exposed vaccinees are limited, since just a handful of AZD1222 recipients were seropositive for SARS-CoV-2 at baseline. A significant rise in spike-specific TCR breadth and depth was observed after two AZD1222 doses relative to day 0 and relative to MenACWY recipients. Nearly half of unique spike-specific TCRs reportedly recognized epitopes outside regions mutated in the B.1.351 and B.1.1.7 variants. Participants were mostly white British and included more females than males, and it was suggested by the authors that clonal diversity may have been underestimated. Vaccine-associated CD4 TCRs spanned the whole spike protein, with dominant responses in regions 160-218 and 743-854.

The CDR3 numbers 16 residues from cysteine through phenylalanine. The kept DNA is CDR3 alone, 48 bases in frame from the first base. CDR1 is given as WSHSY and CDR2 as SAAADI, both from the germline V gene. Compared with germline, V lacks 5 bases and J lacks 9 bases; bases without a gene match: 16. The CDR3 regions of human TCRbeta chains were subjected to immunosequencing. Per the original workflow: Repertoire TCRs were matched against a reference library of SARS-CoV-2-specific TCRs generated with the MIRA antigen-specificity platform. Breadth was defined as the fraction of unique TCRs that were SARS-CoV-2-associated, and depth was defined as the fraction of total T cells that were SARS-CoV-2-associated. Using the MIRA data, each spike-specific TCR was assigned both to the spike region to which the TCR was reactive and to a CD4 or CD8 class. Log10-transformed breadth and depth values were compared by one-way ANOVA with Sidak's multiple comparisons tests. The source is immuneACCESS, and TCRdb retained only in-frame sequences with V and J called. Part of the clones is not carried over; for the studies checked, unresolved V genes explain less than half of this, and the remainder is unexplained. The DNA gave D and trimming, while V, J and clone size come from that table. The sample table shows 150,000 to 200,000 clones, and roughly nine tenths are seen once. The ten largest clones capture less than 3% of the sample.

The time point label for this specimen denotes: baseline before first vaccination. Samples from vaccinated people were obtained from the UK trials COV001 and COV002, which included a single-blind randomized controlled phase 2/3 trial of AZD1222 (ChAdOx1 nCoV-19) in healthy adults. For TCRbeta chain sequencing, PBMC samples were collected from trial participants at day 0 and at day 28 after the second dose. As to this clone: Its antigen is unknown. No base qualities exist here, and no much larger clone lies one base off it.

This sequence was found in an adult in good health. Source: peripheral blood, taken on day 0 of AZD1222 vaccination. In this chain, TRBV10-2 is recombined with TRBJ1-2, with 9 junctional bases fitting TRBD1. Here is the DNA: TGCGCCAGCAGTTCCCGGGACAGGGTGGAGGTACGGAGCTACACCTTC. Translation gives CASSSRDRVEVRSYTF.